The text below deals with one TCR beta chain. Its antigen is not known. This sample was included in a study of shared clonotypes between healthy human individuals. Overall study context: Ranging from 18 to 49 in age, donors were two women and three men. Plates per donor: three CD4 naive, three CD4 memory, two CD8 naive, one CD8 memory.

Generated by immunoSEQ multiplex PCR, the TCRdb table keeps only in-frame clones and is missing some. Of 850,000 to 1,200,000 clones in the sample, roughly 70% are singletons; the top ten hold about 1.5%. Whole-study findings and limits: Clonotype sharing among donors was expected to depend on sequencing depth.

This CDR3 spans 14 amino acids. Losses at the gene ends were 8 bases for V and 1 base for J; bases not matched to a gene: 5. Germline CDR1 is MNHNY and CDR2 is SVGAGI (reference sequence). V usage is TRBV6-6 and J usage is TRBJ1-5; 7 bases are a match to TRBD1. The sample consisted of memory CD4+ T cells sorted from blood. As to subset: CD45RA-negative fraction. This clonotype originated in a man younger than 35 in good health. The CDR3 DNA follows: TGTGCCAGCGGAGAACAGGGGAGCAATCAGCCCCAGCATTTT. Protein product: CASGEQGSNQPQHF.